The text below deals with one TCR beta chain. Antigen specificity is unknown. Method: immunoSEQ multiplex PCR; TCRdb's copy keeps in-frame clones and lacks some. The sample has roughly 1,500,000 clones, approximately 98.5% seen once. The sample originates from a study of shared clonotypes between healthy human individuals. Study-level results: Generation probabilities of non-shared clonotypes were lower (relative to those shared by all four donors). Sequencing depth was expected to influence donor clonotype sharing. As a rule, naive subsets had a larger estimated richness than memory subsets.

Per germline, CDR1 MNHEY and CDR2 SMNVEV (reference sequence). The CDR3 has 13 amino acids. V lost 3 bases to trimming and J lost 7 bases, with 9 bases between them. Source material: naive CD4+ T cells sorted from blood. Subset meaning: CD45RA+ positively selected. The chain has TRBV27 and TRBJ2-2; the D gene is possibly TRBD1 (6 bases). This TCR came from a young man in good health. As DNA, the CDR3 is TGTGCCAGCAGTTTTACAGGGATCGGGGAGCTGTTTTTT. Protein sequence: CASSFTGIGELFF.